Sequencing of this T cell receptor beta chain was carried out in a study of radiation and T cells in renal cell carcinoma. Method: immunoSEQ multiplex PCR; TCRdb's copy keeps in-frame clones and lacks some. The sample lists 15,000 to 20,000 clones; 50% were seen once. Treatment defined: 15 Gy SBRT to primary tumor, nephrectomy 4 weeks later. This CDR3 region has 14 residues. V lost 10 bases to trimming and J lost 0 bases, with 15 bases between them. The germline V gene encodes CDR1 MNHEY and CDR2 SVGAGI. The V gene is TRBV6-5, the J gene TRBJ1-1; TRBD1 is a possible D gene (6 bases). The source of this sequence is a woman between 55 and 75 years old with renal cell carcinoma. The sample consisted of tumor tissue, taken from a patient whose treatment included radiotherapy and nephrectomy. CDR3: CAINRDILNTEAFF. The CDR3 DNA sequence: TGTGCCATCAACCGGGACATACTGAACACTGAAGCTTTCTTT.